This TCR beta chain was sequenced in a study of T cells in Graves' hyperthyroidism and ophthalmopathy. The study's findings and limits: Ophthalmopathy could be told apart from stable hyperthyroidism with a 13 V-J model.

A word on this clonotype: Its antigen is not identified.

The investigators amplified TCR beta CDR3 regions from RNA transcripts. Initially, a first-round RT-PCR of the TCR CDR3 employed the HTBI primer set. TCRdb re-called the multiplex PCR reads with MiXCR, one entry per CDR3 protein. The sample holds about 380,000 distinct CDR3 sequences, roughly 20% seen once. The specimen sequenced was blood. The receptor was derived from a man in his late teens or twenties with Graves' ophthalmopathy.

The CDR3 nucleotides are TGTGCCAGCTCAGCAGACAGAACCTACGAGCAGTACTTC. This codes for CASSADRTYEQYF. This chain uses TRBV2 with TRBJ2-7; the D gene is possibly TRBD1 (5 bases). V lost 8 bases, J lost 2 bases, and 13 bases lay in between. Germline V gene lookup returns CDR1 SNHLY and CDR2 FYNNEI. This CDR3 spans 13 amino acids.